These 22 T cell receptor beta chains were all obtained from the same sample, sequenced in a study of shared clonotypes between healthy human individuals. The data were produced by immunoSEQ multiplex PCR, yet TCRdb's version contains in-frame clones alone and is incomplete. The sample yields approximately 2.1 million clones, about 92% seen once. The source material was naive CD4+ T cells from PBMCs. This sample's subset: CD45RA+ positively selected. All receptors come from a man in his late teens or twenties in good health. Some clones in this sample may be carry-over from other donors' samples.

The chain carries TRBV7-9 and TRBJ2-1, with 7 bases fitting TRBD2. This CDR3 is built from 14 residues. Germline trimming cut 8 bases from V and 8 bases from J; bases unmatched to any gene: 12. Per the germline V gene, CDR1 is SEHNR and CDR2 is FQNEAQ (reference sequence). The CDR3 loop is CASERGVVVDEQFF. CDR3 coding DNA: TGTGCCAGCGAGCGGGGAGTAGTCGTTGATGAGCAGTTCTTC.

This clone occurred once. The CDR3 sequence: CASSLDRGQDTGELFF. CDR3 sequence (DNA): TGTGCCAGCAGCCTCGACAGGGGGCAGGACACCGGGGAGCTGTTTTTT. The chain links TRBV11-3 to TRBJ2-2; 10 bases agree with TRBD1. V gave up 5 bases and J gave up 3 bases; unmatched junction bases: 6. The CDR3 runs to 16 residues. The germline CDR1 and CDR2 sequences are SGHNT and YENEEA.

This chain uses TRBV5-6 with TRBJ1-2, with D uncertain. The CDR3 sequence is 14 residues long. Per the germline V gene, CDR1 is SGHDT and CDR2 is YYEEEE. V was shortened by 5 bases and J by 8 bases, with 19 bases between the two germline ends. The chain's CDR3 is CASRRSSRIPGYTF. In nucleotides, the CDR3 is TGTGCCAGCAGACGCTCCTCACGGATCCCCGGCTACACCTTC.

In this sample, this clone turned up once. This chain joins TRBV19 and TRBJ2-7; possibly TRBD2 for D (6 bases). The V and J ends lost 4 bases and 6 bases respectively, with 19 bases between them. Germline loops: CDR1 LNHDA, CDR2 SQIVND (reference sequence). The CDR3 spans 15 residues. The CDR3 loop reads CASSRTDAGGPEQYF. The DNA for the CDR3 is TGTGCCAGTAGTAGGACGGACGCCGGGGGACCCGAGCAGTACTTC.

The J gene is TRBJ1-4, the V gene TRBV28; no definite D call. Trimming left V 6 bases short and J 8 bases short, with 22 bases between. The CDR3 is made up of 16 amino acids. Germline values: CDR1 MDHEN, CDR2 SYDVKM. Written as DNA, the CDR3 is TGTGCCAGCAGCCGATCCGGCCAAAACCACCACGAAAAACTGTTTTTT. It translates to CASSRSGQNHHEKLFF.

V gene TRBV19 combines with J gene TRBJ2-4, with 9 bases identical to TRBD2. The CDR3 is 16 amino acids. The germline V gene has CDR1 LNHDA and CDR2 SQIVND (reference sequence). V lost 3 bases to trimming and J lost 2 bases; unmatched junction nucleotides: 5. The DNA for the CDR3 is TGTGCCAGTAGTATCCCGACTAGCGGATCCAAAAACATTCAGTACTTC. Translation gives CASSIPTSGSKNIQYF.

This chain joins TRBV30 and TRBJ1-4; no firm D call. CDR1 is GTSNPN, CDR2 SVGIG, per germline (reference sequence). The ends were cut back, 4 bases at V and 5 bases at J, with 8 bases in the middle. The CDR3 sequence is 12 residues long. This CDR3 is CAWKPRNEKLFF. The CDR3 DNA is TGTGCCTGGAAACCACGGAATGAAAAACTGTTTTTT.

This clone was seen once. At the DNA level, this CDR3 is encoded by other sequences in the same sample as well. The gene calls are TRBV2 and TRBJ2-7, with D perhaps TRBD1 (6 bases). Germline CDR1 is SNHLY and CDR2 is FYNNEI. V lost 3 bases, J lost 3 bases, and 12 bases lay in between. This CDR3 spans 14 amino acids. CDR3 amino acids: CASSDQGSGYEQYF. The DNA for the CDR3 is TGTGCCAGCAGTGATCAGGGGAGCGGCTACGAGCAGTACTTC.

In nucleotides, the CDR3 is TGTGCCAGCAGCTTATTGACAGTCAGTTATGGCTACACCTTC. It translates to CASSLLTVSYGYTF. The chain recombines TRBV5-5 with TRBJ1-2, with D perhaps TRBD1 (5 bases). V was shortened by 2 bases and J by 5 bases, with 13 bases between the two germline ends. Per the germline V gene, CDR1 is SGHKS and CDR2 is YYEKEE (reference sequence). The CDR3 sequence is 14 residues long.

The V and J genes are TRBV14 and TRBJ2-6, with D uncertain. Germline V gene sequence: CDR1 SGHDN, CDR2 FVKESK. This CDR3 has 13 amino acids. The ends were cut back, 6 bases at V and 0 bases at J, with 3 bases in the middle. DNA of the CDR3: TGTGCCAGCAGGGTCTCTGGGGCCAACGTCCTGACTTTC. As protein: CASRVSGANVLTF.

The chain uses TRBV28 and TRBJ1-1; D gene uncertain. Germline V gene lookup returns CDR1 MDHEN and CDR2 SYDVKM. The CDR3 has 14 amino acids. Trimming removed 6 bases at V and 6 bases at J, with 17 bases between. CDR3: CASSLYTATPEAFF. The DNA of the CDR3 is TGTGCCAGCAGCCTCTATACGGCCACCCCTGAAGCTTTCTTT.

The V call is TRBV19, the J call TRBJ1-2, with D possibly matching TRBD1 (6 bases). CDR3 length: 16 residues. The V gene's germline CDR1 is LNHDA and CDR2 SQIVND (reference sequence). Trimming removed 7 bases from V and 0 bases from J, with 18 bases in between. The CDR3 nucleotides are TGTGCCAGTAAGGGGGACGGTTTCGAGGCTAACTATGGCTACACCTTC. It is translated as CASKGDGFEANYGYTF.

This sequence joins TRBV5-1 and TRBJ2-5; 9 nucleotides agree with TRBD1. CDR1 and CDR2 from the germline V gene are SGHRS and YFSETQ. This CDR3 comprises 18 residues. Trimming removed 4 bases from V and 5 bases from J; junction bases left unmatched: 18. The CDR3 protein is CASSPREKGDRAGETQYF. CDR3 bases: TGCGCCAGCAGCCCCCGGGAAAAAGGGGACAGGGCGGGGGAGACCCAGTACTTC.

The chain joins TRBV7-8 to TRBJ2-7; tentatively, D is TRBD1 or TRBD2 (5 bases each). The V end lost 1 base, the J end lost 4 bases, and 17 bases lay between the germline ends. CDR3 length equals 16 residues. The germline CDR1 and CDR2 sequences are SGHVS and FQNEAQ. This chain's CDR3 is CASSLVSALGVYEQYF. In DNA, the CDR3 is TGTGCCAGCAGCTTAGTTAGCGCGTTAGGGGTTTACGAGCAGTACTTC.

The chain recombines TRBV6-6 with TRBJ1-2; 8 positions match TRBD1. V trimming: 5 bases; J trimming: 8 bases; junction bases outside the gene matches: 10. Germline lookup yields CDR1 MNHNY and CDR2 SVGAGI (reference sequence). This CDR3 comprises 14 residues. CDR3 region: CASSVSGQAGGYTF. The CDR3 nucleotides read TGTGCCAGCAGTGTCTCGGGACAGGCGGGGGGCTACACCTTC.

The V and J genes are TRBV20-1 and TRBJ2-3; no definite D call. There are 10 residues in the CDR3. Deletions cut 6 bases from V and 4 bases from J, with 5 bases between. Germline V CDR1 and CDR2: DFQATT, SNEGSKA (reference sequence). The CDR3 DNA sequence: TGCAGTGCGATCCCAGATACGCAGTATTTT. Protein: CSAIPDTQYF.

This chain joins TRBV29-1 and TRBJ2-5, with TRBD1 matching over 9 bases. Germline CDR1 and CDR2: SQVTM and ANQGSEA. CDR3 length equals 13 residues. Germline trimming cut 4 bases from V and 4 bases from J; bases unmatched to any gene: 4. The CDR3 protein is CSVGWTGAETQYF. CDR3 bases: TGCAGCGTTGGATGGACAGGGGCAGAGACCCAGTACTTC.

This sequence joins TRBV18 and TRBJ1-1, with D maybe TRBD1 (6 bases). Looked up from germline, CDR1 is KGHSH and CDR2 is LQKENI. The CDR3 is 16 amino acids. Trimming took off 6 bases at V and 0 bases at J, with 17 bases between the two ends. The CDR3 is CASSLFSQGMNTEAFF. The CDR3 bases are TGTGCCAGCTCCCTTTTTTCACAGGGAATGAACACTGAAGCTTTCTTT.

This rearrangement joins TRBV28 to TRBJ1-2, with D possibly being TRBD1 (6 bases). The CDR3 length is 15 residues. V gave up 4 bases and J gave up 0 bases, with 12 bases separating them. Germline V gene data show CDR1 as MDHEN and CDR2 as SYDVKM. CDR3 coding DNA: TGTGCCAGCAGTTACGGACAGTTGACTAACTATGGCTACACCTTC. Protein product: CASSYGQLTNYGYTF.

The chain has TRBV27 and TRBJ2-1; 7 bases match TRBD2. V trimming: 4 bases; J trimming: 5 bases; junction bases outside the gene matches: 5. Looked up from germline, CDR1 is MNHEY and CDR2 is SMNVEV (reference sequence). This CDR3 spans 14 amino acids. The CDR3 bases are TGTGCCAGCAGTTGGTGGCGGGAGAACAATGAGCAGTTCTTC. Residues: CASSWWRENNEQFF.

The V call is TRBV14, the J call TRBJ2-1, with D possibly matching TRBD1 (6 bases). Germline CDR1 reads SGHDN; CDR2 reads FVKESK. The V gene lost 2 bases and the J gene lost 10 bases, with 15 bases spanning the gap. The CDR3 is 14 residues long. The CDR3 sequence is CASSQITGQWEQFF. The CDR3 coding sequence is TGTGCCAGCAGCCAAATCACAGGGCAGTGGGAGCAGTTCTTC.

V and J are TRBV30 and TRBJ2-1, with 7 bases that match TRBD2. The CDR3 has 14 amino acids. J gave up 1 base and V 4 bases, and 4 bases lay outside the gene matches. In germline, CDR1 is GTSNPN, CDR2 SVGIG (reference sequence). CDR3 in DNA: TGTGCCTGGACAACGGGAGGTTCCTACAATGAGCAGTTCTTC. This sequence encodes CAWTTGGSYNEQFF.